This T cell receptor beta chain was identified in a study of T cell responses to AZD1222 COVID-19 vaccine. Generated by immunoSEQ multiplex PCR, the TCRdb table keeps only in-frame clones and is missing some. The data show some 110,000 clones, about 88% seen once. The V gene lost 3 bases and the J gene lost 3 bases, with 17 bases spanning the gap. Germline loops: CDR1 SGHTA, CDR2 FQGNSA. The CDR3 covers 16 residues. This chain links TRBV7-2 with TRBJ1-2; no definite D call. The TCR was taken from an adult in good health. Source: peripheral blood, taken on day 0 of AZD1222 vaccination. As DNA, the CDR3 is TGTGCCAGCAGCTTTGCCCGGCCCCCCTGGGACTATGGCTACACCTTC. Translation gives CASSFARPPWDYGYTF.